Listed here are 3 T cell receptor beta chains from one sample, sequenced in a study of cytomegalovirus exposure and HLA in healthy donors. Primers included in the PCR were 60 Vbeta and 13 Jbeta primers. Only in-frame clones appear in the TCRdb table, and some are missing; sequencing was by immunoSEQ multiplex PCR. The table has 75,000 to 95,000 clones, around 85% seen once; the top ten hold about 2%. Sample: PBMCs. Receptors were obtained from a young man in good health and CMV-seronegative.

The CDR3 spells CASSPQGGGEQYF. The CDR3 DNA reads TGCGCCAGCAGCCCTCAGGGAGGAGGAGAGCAGTACTTC. The chain uses TRBV5-1 and TRBJ2-5; maybe TRBD2 (6 bases). This CDR3 is 13 amino acids long. Trimming left V 4 bases short and J 11 bases short, with 18 bases between. Per germline, CDR1 SGHRS and CDR2 YFSETQ.

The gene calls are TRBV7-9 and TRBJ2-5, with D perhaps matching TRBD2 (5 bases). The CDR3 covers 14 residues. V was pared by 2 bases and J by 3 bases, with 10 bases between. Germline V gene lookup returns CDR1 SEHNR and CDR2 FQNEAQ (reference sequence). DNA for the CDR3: TGTGCCAGCAGCTTAATAGCCGGGGAAGAGACCCAGTACTTC. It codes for CASSLIAGEETQYF.

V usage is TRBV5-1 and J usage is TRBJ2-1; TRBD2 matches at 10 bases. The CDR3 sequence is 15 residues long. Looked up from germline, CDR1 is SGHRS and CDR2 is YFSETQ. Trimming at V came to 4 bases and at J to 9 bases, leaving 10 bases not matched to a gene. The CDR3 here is CASSTGGLALLEQFF. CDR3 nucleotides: TGCGCCAGCAGCACCGGGGGACTAGCGCTTCTTGAGCAGTTCTTC.